One T cell receptor beta chain is described in this entry. What it binds is not known. Germline values: CDR1 SGHRS, CDR2 YFSETQ. The V and J ends lost 3 bases and 1 base respectively, with 10 bases between them. The CDR3 length is 14 residues. CD3+CD4+ and CD3+CD8+ cells were FACS-sorted from thawed unstimulated PBMCs. Assay: immunoSEQ multiplex PCR; the TCRdb copy retains only in-frame clones and omits some. The profile shows under 130,000 clones, about 80% of them singletons. The source of the sample is a study of T cell clones after liver transplantation. Overall study: HCV positivity affected three of eight recipients; the rest lacked autoimmune or viral indications. Subjects received no induction therapy and standard immunosuppression until randomization at 12-24 months post-transplant. General study results and limits: Low donor cell numbers restricted donor-reactive repertoire measurement in two subjects.

The chain uses TRBV5-1 and TRBJ2-5, with a possible D match to TRBD1 (7 bases). The specimen comprised CD4+ T cells from blood, sampled around 4 years after liver transplant. The origin of this receptor is a human patient who received a liver transplant. The graft donor may have given rise to some T cells. CDR3 protein: CASSSGDSQETQYF. CDR3 DNA: TGCGCCAGCAGCTCGGGGGACAGCCAAGAGACCCAGTACTTC.